This T cell receptor (beta chain) comes out of a study of cytotoxic CD8 clonotypes in ibrutinib-treated CLL. Study results and limitations: Circulating CD8+ T-cell counts were tracked by baseline clonality, which exceeded that of age-matched healthy donors.

Per the germline V gene, CDR1 is SGHTA and CDR2 is FQGNSA. V lost 1 base, J lost 0 bases, and 2 bases stayed unmatched. CDR3 length equals 16 residues. Remarks on this clone: Its cognate antigen is unknown.

TCRdb keeps only in-frame clones here, not all; method: immunoSEQ multiplex PCR. The sample has about 200,000 clones; more than 65% are singletons. The gene calls are TRBV7-2 and TRBJ2-7; 11 nucleotides match TRBD1. The clonotype originates from a human donor with chronic lymphocytic leukemia. The sequencing used PBMCs, collected after 12 months of ibrutinib treatment. The CDR3 coding sequence is TGTGCCAGCAGCTTAGGGACAGGGGGCTCCTCCTACGAGCAGTACTTC. Translated: CASSLGTGGSSYEQYF. The whole variable domain, remainder taken from reference TRBV7-2 and TRBJ2-7, is GAGVSQSPSNKVTEKGKDVELRCDPISGHTALYWYRQSLGQGLEFLIYFQGNSAPDKSGLPSDRFSAERTGGSVSTLTIQRTQQEDSAVYLCASSLGTGGSSYEQYFGPGTRLTVT.